What follows are 15 T cell receptor beta chains derived from one specimen sequenced in a study of blood T cell repertoires in COVID-19. Generated by immunoSEQ multiplex PCR, the TCRdb table keeps only in-frame clones and is missing some. The sample lists a few hundred thousand clones, about 92% occurring once. The sample taken for sequencing was PBMCs or T cells enriched from blood (not recorded which). These TCRs come from a woman in her twenties or thirties who had recovered from COVID-19.

The chain carries TRBV28 and TRBJ2-3, with D possibly being TRBD2 (5 bases). The germline V gene encodes CDR1 MDHEN and CDR2 SYDVKM. The CDR3 consists of 15 residues. Trimming pared 6 bases from V and 4 bases from J, leaving 17 bases between. The CDR3 loop reads CASSDSNGISDTQYF. The CDR3 coding sequence is TGTGCCAGCAGCGATAGCAACGGGATATCAGATACGCAGTATTTT. Looking up the rest from reference TRBV28 and TRBJ2-3 gives the full variable domain: DVKVTQSSRYLVKRTGEKVFLECVQDMDHENMFWYRQDPGLGLRLIYFSYDVKMKEKGDIPEGYSVSREKKERFSLILESASTNQTSMYLCASSDSNGISDTQYFGPGTRLTVL.

This chain uses TRBV6-5 with TRBJ2-1; 9 positions match TRBD1. J gave up 7 bases and V 0 bases, and 1 base lay outside the gene matches. Germline V gene data show CDR1 as MNHEY and CDR2 as SVGAGI. The CDR3 contains 14 residues. The CDR3 bases are TGTGCCAGCAGTTACTCGGGACAGGGTAATGAGCAGTTCTTC. The encoded protein is CASSYSGQGNEQFF.

The chain couples TRBV9 to TRBJ2-1; possible D gene TRBD2, 6 bases. Germline CDR1 SGDLS, CDR2 YYNGEE. This CDR3 contains 15 residues. Deletions cut 0 bases from V and 0 bases from J, with 7 bases between. DNA of the CDR3: TGTGCCAGCAGCGTAGGACTAGACTCCTACAATGAGCAGTTCTTC. Encoded protein: CASSVGLDSYNEQFF.

The genes are TRBV19 and TRBJ2-2; D gene unclear. V was pared by 1 base and J by 2 bases, with 8 bases between. This CDR3 is built from 15 residues. Germline-derived CDR1 and CDR2 are LNHDA and SQIVND (reference sequence). Here the CDR3 DNA reads TGTGCCAGTAGTATAGCCGCAGGAAACACCGGGGAGCTGTTTTTT. This translates into CASSIAAGNTGELFF.

This clone has only one observation. The genes are TRBV14 and TRBJ2-5; D unclear. Germline V gene sequence: CDR1 SGHDN, CDR2 FVKESK. V lost 0 bases and J 5 bases, leaving 16 bases between the germline ends. CDR3 length: 16 residues. The CDR3 DNA sequence: TGTGCCAGCAGCCAAGAGCGCGGTAAAATCCTTGAGACCCAGTACTTC. Translation gives CASSQERGKILETQYF.

This chain joins TRBV6-5 and TRBJ1-3, with 8 bases aligning to TRBD1. This CDR3 spans 15 amino acids. With 5 bases clipped from V and 3 bases from J, the junction kept 6 bases outside the gene matches. Germline V gives CDR1 MNHEY, CDR2 SVGAGI. The CDR3 sequence is CASSRQGSGGNTIYF. The CDR3 DNA follows: TGTGCCAGCAGTCGACAGGGGAGCGGTGGAAACACCATATATTTT.

Remarks on this clone: The same CDR3 arises from other DNA sequences in this sample as well. V usage is TRBV28 and J usage is TRBJ2-2; 7 nucleotides match TRBD1. V gave up 3 bases and J gave up 1 base; unmatched junction bases: 2. CDR3 length equals 15 residues. CDR1 is MDHEN, CDR2 SYDVKM, per germline. This chain's CDR3 is CASSLGDRNTGELFF. CDR3 in DNA: TGTGCCAGCAGTTTGGGGGACAGGAACACCGGGGAGCTGTTTTTT.

The chain has TRBV10-3 and TRBJ1-1; a possible D gene is TRBD1 (5 bases). The CDR3 runs to 11 residues. Trimming left V 8 bases short and J 6 bases short, with 10 bases between. From germline, CDR1 is ENHRY and CDR2 SYGVKD. CDR3 loop: CAIGAGAEAFF. The CDR3 region has the DNA TGTGCCATCGGCGCGGGGGCTGAAGCTTTCTTT.

This rearrangement joins TRBV5-1 to TRBJ2-7; the match to TRBD1 covers 11 bases. V gave up 9 bases and J gave up 6 bases; unmatched junction bases: 17. Germline lookup yields CDR1 SGHRS and CDR2 YFSETQ. This CDR3 has 16 residues. The CDR3 is CATSTGPWDRGGEQYF. For the CDR3, the DNA is TGCGCCACCTCGACCGGTCCCTGGGACAGGGGGGGCGAGCAGTACTTC.

The chain recombines TRBV3-1 (or the pseudogene TRBV3-2) with TRBJ2-2, with TRBD1 matching over 9 bases. The J segment lost 5 bases and the V segment lost 4 bases, leaving 8 bases of the junction unmatched. CDR1 and CDR2 (germline): LGHDT, YNNKEL (reference sequence). The CDR3 spans 16 residues. CDR3 protein: CASSLGQGTWTGELFF. For the CDR3, the DNA is TGTGCCAGCAGCCTCGGACAGGGGACGTGGACCGGGGAGCTGTTTTTT.

The chain employs TRBV5-1 and TRBJ1-2; 8 bases match TRBD1. There are 16 residues in the CDR3. V trimming: 5 bases; J trimming: 0 bases; junction bases outside the gene matches: 9. CDR1 is SGHRS and CDR2 is YFSETQ in the germline V gene. The CDR3 loop reads CASRARGTGANYGYTF. The CDR3 DNA reads TGCGCCAGCAGAGCGAGAGGGACAGGAGCTAACTATGGCTACACCTTC.

The chain has TRBV6-6 and TRBJ1-3; D not certain. CDR1 MNHNY and CDR2 SVGAGI come from the germline V gene (reference sequence). V lost 5 bases, J lost 2 bases, and 13 bases lay in between. The CDR3 runs to 15 residues. The DNA of the CDR3 is TGTGCCAGCAGTACCACATACATGACTGGAAACACCATATATTTT. It specifies CASSTTYMTGNTIYF.

The gene calls are TRBV6-1 and TRBJ2-7; no definite D call. The CDR3 consists of 14 residues. Trimming cost V 0 bases and J 5 bases, with 11 bases left between them. The germline gives CDR1 MNHNS, CDR2 SASEGT. The CDR3 nucleotides read TGTGCCAGCAGTGAAGCAGCCTTATCCGACGAGCAGTACTTC. This codes for CASSEAALSDEQYF.

The chain uses TRBV24-1 and TRBJ1-2; 11 bases are shared with TRBD1. The CDR3 extends over 16 amino acids. The trim removed 4 bases at V and 4 bases at J, leaving 7 bases unmatched. Germline V gene data show CDR1 as KGHDR and CDR2 as SFDVKD. CDR3 sequence: CATSDPADRGLYGYTF. CDR3 in DNA: TGTGCCACCAGTGACCCGGCGGACAGGGGGCTCTATGGCTACACCTTC.

The rearrangement links TRBV9 to TRBJ2-2; possibly TRBD1 for D (6 bases). Germline V lookup: CDR1 SGDLS, CDR2 YYNGEE. Trimming took off 4 bases at V and 4 bases at J, with 17 bases between the two ends. This CDR3 has 16 amino acids. The CDR3 region is CASSPAGQGTTGELFF. CDR3 nucleotide sequence: TGTGCCAGCAGCCCTGCCGGGCAGGGGACCACCGGGGAGCTGTTTTTT.